This is a list of T cell receptor beta chains from one sample in a study of response to subunit inactivated influenza vaccine. From the RT-PCR reads, TCRdb called clonotypes with MiXCR, one entry per CDR3 protein. The table shows hundreds of thousands of distinct CDR3 sequences, with around 11% occurring only once. These same data were also listed under a study on T cells expressing NK-cell markers.

The material was PBMCs from blood, obtained on the day of vaccination. These receptors were taken from a man aged 50 to 59 who received an inactivated influenza vaccine. Both conserved end residues are part of each CDR3. D genes are given only for firm matches. Rows give clone size only sometimes, using once, few, many, or a class for an expanded clone.

clone size	D gene	J gene	V gene	CDR3 DNA	CDR3 protein
NA	NA	TRBJ2-7	TRBV7-9	TGTGCCAGCAGCTTATCGTTGGCAAGGGGTTACTACGAGCAGTACTTC	CASSLSLARGYYEQYF
NA	NA	TRBJ2-3	TRBV20-1	TGCAGTGCCAGCCGGGATACGCAGTATTTT	CSASRDTQYF
NA	TRBD2	TRBJ2-3	TRBV30	TGTGCCTGGAGTGTGGGAGGGGTCCCCACAGATACGCAGTATTTT	CAWSVGGVPTDTQYF
many	NA	TRBJ2-7	TRBV20-1	TGCAGTGCTAAGGGGAACTACGAGCAGTACTTC	CSAKGNYEQYF
NA	NA	TRBJ1-5	TRBV24-1	TGTGCCACCAGTGGGGGATATAGCAATCAGCCCCAGCATTTT	CATSGGYSNQPQHF
few	NA	TRBJ1-6	TRBV2	TGTGCCAGCAGTGAAGCAGGACGGAACTATAATTCACCCCTCCACTTT	CASSEAGRNYNSPLHF
NA	NA	TRBJ2-7	TRBV10-3	TGTGCCATCAGTGGTGTCAGGGACTACGAGCAGTACTTC	CAISGVRDYEQYF
NA	NA	TRBJ2-1	TRBV18	TGTGCCAGCTCCCCGACTAGGAGAGGAGAGCAGTTCTTC	CASSPTRRGEQFF
few	NA	TRBJ2-2	TRBV15	TGTGCCACCAGCAGAGATAAAATGGGGTCCGGGGAGCTGTTTTTT	CATSRDKMGSGELFF
NA	NA	TRBJ1-5	TRBV20-1	TGCAGTGCTAGAGGCGAGGACAGACGCAATCAGCCCCAGCATTTT	CSARGEDRRNQPQHF
NA	NA	TRBJ1-2	TRBV20-1	TGCAGTGCCTGGGAGGGACATAACTATGGCTACACCTTC	CSAWEGHNYGYTF
many	TRBD1	TRBJ2-5	TRBV12-3/TRBV12-4	TGTGCCAGCAGTTCCCCGAGCAGGGGGCGTGAGACCCAGTACTTC	CASSSPSRGRETQYF
NA	TRBD2	TRBJ2-1	TRBV6-2/TRBV6-3	TGTGCCAGCAGTCAACTAGCGGGACCGAACAATGAGCAGTTCTTC	CASSQLAGPNNEQFF
few	NA	TRBJ2-7	TRBV6-2/TRBV6-3	TGTGCCAGCAGTTACGCGGGGACTTATTACGAGCAGTACTTC	CASSYAGTYYEQYF
few	NA	TRBJ2-2	TRBV6-1	TGTGCCAGCACAGGAAGGGAGAACACCGGGGAGCTGTTTTTT	CASTGRENTGELFF
NA	TRBD2	TRBJ2-7	TRBV5-1	TGCGCCAGCAGCACCGCTGGGACTAGCGGGAGGGCCTTCCACGAGCAGTACTTC	CASSTAGTSGRAFHEQYF
NA	TRBD2	TRBJ2-3	TRBV28	TGTGCCAGCAGGAAACTAGCGGGCCACCCGGGGGATACGCAGTATTTT	CASRKLAGHPGDTQYF
NA	NA	TRBJ2-4	TRBV29-1	TGCAGCGTTGACGTGCTGAACATTCAGTACTTC	CSVDVLNIQYF
NA	NA	TRBJ1-1	TRBV4-1	TGCGCCAGCAGCCAAGTAATTCAGGGGTCTGAAGCTTTCTTT	CASSQVIQGSEAFF
few	NA	TRBJ2-5	TRBV7-9	TGTGCCAGCACCAAACGCGCCACCCAAGAGACCCAGTACTTC	CASTKRATQETQYF
many	TRBD1	TRBJ2-3	TRBV2	TGTGCCAGCAGTGAAGTAGCCCCAGGGGGTACGCAGTATTTT	CASSEVAPGGTQYF
NA	TRBD1	TRBJ2-7	TRBV4-1	TGCGCCAGCAGCCAACCCCGACAGGGTCGCTACGAGCAGTACTTC	CASSQPRQGRYEQYF
NA	TRBD2	TRBJ2-3	TRBV7-9	TGTGCCAGCAGCCCTCAAGCGGGGAGCACAGATACGCAGTATTTT	CASSPQAGSTDTQYF
few	TRBD1	TRBJ2-1	TRBV4-1	TGCGCCAGCAGCCAAAGGGGGCAGGTTGGTGAGCAGTTCTTC	CASSQRGQVGEQFF
NA	TRBD1	TRBJ2-5	TRBV7-2	TGTGCCAGCAGCTCCCAGGGACAGCCCGGCGAGACCCACTACTTC	CASSSQGQPGETHYF
few	TRBD2	TRBJ2-5	TRBV4-3	TGCGCCAGCAGCCAAGATCTTGGCGGGAGGGAATGGGAGACCCAGTACTTC	CASSQDLGGREWETQYF
few	NA	TRBJ2-2	TRBV12-3/TRBV12-4	TGTGCCAGCAGTTTAGTAGCTGGGTACGACACCGGGGAGCTGTTTTTT	CASSLVAGYDTGELFF
NA	TRBD2	TRBJ2-3	TRBV29-1	TGCAGCGTTGAACCGCCACCGGGACTAGCGGGCCACACAGATACGCAGTATTTT	CSVEPPPGLAGHTDTQYF
few	NA	TRBJ2-2	TRBV5-6	TGTGCCAGCAGCTTGGCGGGCCAGGGGTTCGGCGGGGAGCTGTTTTTT	CASSLAGQGFGGELFF
few	TRBD1	TRBJ2-4	TRBV4-3	TGCGCCAGCAGCCCCGGACAGGGTTCGACCTACATTCAGTACTTC	CASSPGQGSTYIQYF
NA	NA	TRBJ2-2	TRBV21-1	TGTGCCAGCACCTTAGGGAAACAGGGAACCGGGGAGCTGTTTTTT	CASTLGKQGTGELFF
NA	TRBD1	TRBJ2-7	TRBV20-1	TGCAGTGCTAGGAGTGGGACAGGGGGCAACGAGCAGTACTTC	CSARSGTGGNEQYF
NA	TRBD1	TRBJ2-1	TRBV11-2	TGTGCCAGCAGCTTTCCTGGAATGGGACAGGAGCAGTTCTTC	CASSFPGMGQEQFF
NA	TRBD1	TRBJ2-5	TRBV6-5	TGTGCCAGCAGTTCCCCCTACAGGGGGTACCAAGAGACCCAGTACTTC	CASSSPYRGYQETQYF
NA	TRBD1	TRBJ2-1	TRBV20-1	TGCAGTGCTAGAGATGTAACAGGGGTCTACTCCTACAATGAGCAGTTCTTC	CSARDVTGVYSYNEQFF
NA	TRBD1	TRBJ2-5	TRBV3-1	TGTGCCAGCAGCCCCCGGACAGGAGTGAGGGAGACCCAGTACTTC	CASSPRTGVRETQYF
NA	NA	TRBJ1-2	TRBV5-4	TGTGCCAGCAGCTTGGACGAGGGGCGCTTACTCTATGGCTACACCTTC	CASSLDEGRLLYGYTF
NA	NA	TRBJ2-1	TRBV24-1	TGTGCCACCAGTGATTTTTCGGCCTTCAATGAGCAGTTCTTC	CATSDFSAFNEQFF
few	NA	TRBJ1-6	TRBV10-3	TGTGCCATCAGTGAGTCACGTTTTCCGTCTAATTCACCCCTCCACTTT	CAISESRFPSNSPLHF
many	NA	TRBJ1-5	TRBV12-3/TRBV12-4	TGTGCCAGCAGTTTAACAGTAGGGTTGCATCAGCCCCAGCATTTT	CASSLTVGLHQPQHF
many	TRBD1	TRBJ1-4	TRBV29-1	TGCAGCGTTGCCCCGACAGGGAAGAATGAAAAACTGTTTTTT	CSVAPTGKNEKLFF
NA	NA	TRBJ2-7	TRBV6-2/TRBV6-3	TGTGCCAGCAGTTCAACTTCCCGAACTTCCTACGAGCAGTACTTC	CASSSTSRTSYEQYF
few	NA	TRBJ1-5	TRBV6-6	TGTGCCAGCAGTTACCCCCCGGAGCCCCAGCATTTT	CASSYPPEPQHF
few	TRBD2	TRBJ2-1	TRBV24-1	TGTGCCACGGAGGTAGCGGGAGGGCCCTACAATGAGCAGTTCTTC	CATEVAGGPYNEQFF
few	NA	TRBJ2-3	TRBV2	TGTGCCAGCAGAAGGGCCGAAGGCACAGATACGCAGTATTTT	CASRRAEGTDTQYF
few	TRBD2	TRBJ2-1	TRBV27	TGTGCCAGCAGTACCAGGACTAGCGGGAAATCCTACAATGAGCAGTTCTTC	CASSTRTSGKSYNEQFF
few	TRBD2	TRBJ2-1	TRBV12-3/TRBV12-4	TGTGCCAGCAGTTTTAGTGCTAGCGGGGGACACAATGAGCAGTTCTTC	CASSFSASGGHNEQFF
NA	NA	TRBJ2-1	TRBV5-1	TGCGCCAGCAGTTTCGACCCTTTGGCCTACAATGAGCAGTTCTTC	CASSFDPLAYNEQFF
few	NA	TRBJ1-1	TRBV12-3/TRBV12-4	TGTGCCAGCAGTTTAGCAGGGGCGATGGGCTTAGGCACTGAAGCTTTCTTT	CASSLAGAMGLGTEAFF
many	NA	TRBJ2-3	TRBV6-2/TRBV6-3	TGTGCCAGCAGTTACTCACCGGGACTTGTTCTCACAGATACGCAGTATTTT	CASSYSPGLVLTDTQYF
few	NA	TRBJ2-3	TRBV20-1	TGCAGTGCTTCAGCGGATACGCAGTATTTT	CSASADTQYF
NA	TRBD1	TRBJ2-1	TRBV11-2	TGTGCCAGCAGCCAGATCTGGACAGGGGGCGTCGGCTACAATGAGCAGTTCTTC	CASSQIWTGGVGYNEQFF
NA	NA	TRBJ2-7	TRBV28	TGTGCCAGCAGTTCGGTCAAGTACGAGCAGTACTTC	CASSSVKYEQYF
NA	TRBD1	TRBJ2-7	TRBV18	TGTGCCAGCTCACCACGGACAGGGTATGGCGAGCAGTACTTC	CASSPRTGYGEQYF
few	TRBD2	TRBJ2-2	TRBV28	TGTGCCAGCAGTTATCGGACTAGCGCGTTCGCGAACACCGGGGAGCTGTTTTTT	CASSYRTSAFANTGELFF
few	NA	TRBJ2-3	TRBV20-1	TGCAGTGCTAGAGATGCCCGCCCGACAGGAATCACAGATACGCAGTATTTT	CSARDARPTGITDTQYF
NA	TRBD2	TRBJ2-1	TRBV20-1	TGCAGTGCTAGAGACCGGGCGGGGGAAGGTGAGCAGTTCTTC	CSARDRAGEGEQFF
NA	TRBD1	TRBJ2-7	TRBV18	TGTGCCAGCTCACCACCGCCAGGGGGCGAGCAGTACTTC	CASSPPPGGEQYF
few	NA	TRBJ1-1	TRBV6-1	TGTGCCAGCAGACCCAGGGGCTTTAACACTGAAGCTTTCTTT	CASRPRGFNTEAFF